The source of this T cell receptor beta chain is a study of T cell responses to AZD1222 COVID-19 vaccine. About the research overall: Pooled together were second doses at about 4 or about 12 weeks.

Profiling relied on immunoSEQ multiplex PCR, and the TCRdb table lists in-frame clones only, not all of them. Of approximately 150,000 clones listed, 92% are singletons. This clonotype originated in an adult in good health. Specimen: peripheral blood, collected on day 0 of AZD1222 vaccination.

The chain's CDR3 is CASSLGISVDGYTF. CDR3 DNA: TGTGCCAGCAGCTTAGGAATCTCAGTAGATGGCTACACCTTC. This sequence joins TRBV7-9 and TRBJ1-2; no definite D call. CDR1 and CDR2 from the germline V gene are SEHNR and FQNEAQ (reference sequence). The CDR3 runs 14 residues. Trimming cost V 1 base and J 6 bases, with 12 bases left between them.